Listed below are T cell receptor beta chains from one sample, sequenced in a study of T cell responses to AZD1222 COVID-19 vaccine. The repertoire was sequenced with immunoSEQ multiplex PCR; TCRdb's copy has only in-frame clones and lacks some. This table has some 190,000 clones, about 94% appearing once. This specimen consisted of peripheral blood, obtained 28 days after the second dose of the MenACWY control vaccine. Source of these receptors: an adult who received the MenACWY meningococcal vaccine as a control. CDR3s include the opening cysteine and the closing phenylalanine or tryptophan. The D gene is left open where the match is weak. For some rows the clone size is stated as once, few or many, or as a class when expanded; others skip it.

TRBV6-6,TRBJ2-7,-,TRBD2,CASSLLRLAGPSYEQYF,TGTGCCAGCAGTCTACTTAGGCTAGCGGGGCCCTCCTACGAGCAGTACTTC
TRBV19,TRBJ2-7,-,TRBD2,CASSINSGRSLYEQYF,TGTGCCAGTAGTATTAATAGCGGGAGGTCCCTGTACGAGCAGTACTTC
TRBV3-1/TRBV3-2,TRBJ1-6,-,-,CASSQDSANSPLHF,TGTGCCAGCAGCCAAGATTCGGCGAATTCACCCCTCCACTTT
TRBV11-2,TRBJ2-7,-,-,CASSLVSGGLTTYEQYF,TGTGCCAGCAGCTTAGTATCAGGGGGACTAACTACCTACGAGCAGTACTTC
TRBV9,TRBJ1-6,once,TRBD1,CASSPPGQRNSPLHF,TGTGCCAGCAGCCCACCGGGACAGAGGAATTCACCCCTCCACTTT
TRBV5-1,TRBJ2-2,-,TRBD1,CASSQLGQGNTGELFF,TGCGCCAGCAGCCAACTCGGACAGGGGAACACCGGGGAGCTGTTTTTT
TRBV6-5,TRBJ2-1,-,TRBD1,CASSQGVVGNEQFF,TGTGCCAGCAGTCAGGGGGTAGTTGGCAATGAGCAGTTCTTC
TRBV5-1,TRBJ2-3,-,TRBD2,CASSSDGTSGSTDTQYF,TGCGCCAGCAGCTCTGACGGGACTAGCGGGAGCACAGATACGCAGTATTTT
TRBV10-3,TRBJ2-3,-,TRBD2,CASRPGLEPTDTQYF,TGTGCCTCCAGACCGGGACTAGAACCCACAGATACGCAGTATTTT
TRBV6-5,TRBJ2-2,few,-,CASSSHSSGNGELFF,TGTGCCAGCAGTTCCCACTCATCCGGGAATGGGGAGCTGTTTTTT
TRBV14,TRBJ2-7,-,-,CASSQGGTPPYEQYF,TGTGCCAGCAGCCAAGGTGGGACACCGCCCTACGAGCAGTACTTC
TRBV5-1,TRBJ2-1,-,TRBD2,CASSLERGSVYNEQFF,TGCGCCAGCAGCTTGGAACGCGGGAGTGTCTACAATGAGCAGTTCTTC
TRBV9,TRBJ2-3,-,-,CASSVESTDTQYF,TGTGCCAGCAGCGTCGAGAGCACAGATACGCAGTATTTT
TRBV19,TRBJ2-3,-,-,CASSSRTEADTQYF,TGTGCCAGTAGTTCCCGGACAGAGGCAGATACGCAGTATTTT
TRBV28,TRBJ1-1,-,-,CASSLLVDNTEAFF,TGTGCCAGCAGTTTATTGGTAGATAACACTGAAGCTTTCTTT
TRBV6-5,TRBJ1-1,-,-,CASSPPGGGAEAFF,TGTGCCAGCAGCCCGCCTGGGGGTGGGGCTGAAGCTTTCTTT
TRBV28,TRBJ2-7,once,TRBD1,CASSSPGQSYTYEQYF,TGTGCCAGCAGTTCCCCGGGACAGAGTTACACCTACGAGCAGTACTTC
TRBV27,TRBJ2-3,-,-,CASSNYAQVDTDTQYF,TGTGCCAGCAGTAACTATGCCCAGGTCGACACAGATACGCAGTATTTT
TRBV27,TRBJ2-1,-,TRBD2,CASSAWTSGGNEQFF,TGTGCCAGCAGTGCCTGGACTAGCGGGGGAAATGAGCAGTTCTTC
TRBV2,TRBJ1-2,-,-,CASLMLEIAIF,TGTGCCAGCCTTATGCTTGAGATAGCTATCTTC
TRBV20-1,TRBJ1-6,-,-,CSAGVGALHF,TGCAGTGCTGGGGTTGGGGCCCTCCACTTT
TRBV6-1,TRBJ1-2,-,-,CASSEVRGSRNYGYTF,TGTGCCAGCAGTGAGGTTCGTGGGAGCCGCAACTATGGCTACACCTTC
TRBV27,TRBJ2-4,-,-,CASSLGTELAKNIQYF,TGTGCCAGCAGTTTAGGGACTGAGCTAGCCAAAAACATTCAGTACTTC
TRBV4-2,TRBJ2-1,-,TRBD2,CASSPGLAGGLGRFF,TGTGCCAGCAGCCCTGGCCTAGCGGGAGGGCTGGGTCGGTTCTTC